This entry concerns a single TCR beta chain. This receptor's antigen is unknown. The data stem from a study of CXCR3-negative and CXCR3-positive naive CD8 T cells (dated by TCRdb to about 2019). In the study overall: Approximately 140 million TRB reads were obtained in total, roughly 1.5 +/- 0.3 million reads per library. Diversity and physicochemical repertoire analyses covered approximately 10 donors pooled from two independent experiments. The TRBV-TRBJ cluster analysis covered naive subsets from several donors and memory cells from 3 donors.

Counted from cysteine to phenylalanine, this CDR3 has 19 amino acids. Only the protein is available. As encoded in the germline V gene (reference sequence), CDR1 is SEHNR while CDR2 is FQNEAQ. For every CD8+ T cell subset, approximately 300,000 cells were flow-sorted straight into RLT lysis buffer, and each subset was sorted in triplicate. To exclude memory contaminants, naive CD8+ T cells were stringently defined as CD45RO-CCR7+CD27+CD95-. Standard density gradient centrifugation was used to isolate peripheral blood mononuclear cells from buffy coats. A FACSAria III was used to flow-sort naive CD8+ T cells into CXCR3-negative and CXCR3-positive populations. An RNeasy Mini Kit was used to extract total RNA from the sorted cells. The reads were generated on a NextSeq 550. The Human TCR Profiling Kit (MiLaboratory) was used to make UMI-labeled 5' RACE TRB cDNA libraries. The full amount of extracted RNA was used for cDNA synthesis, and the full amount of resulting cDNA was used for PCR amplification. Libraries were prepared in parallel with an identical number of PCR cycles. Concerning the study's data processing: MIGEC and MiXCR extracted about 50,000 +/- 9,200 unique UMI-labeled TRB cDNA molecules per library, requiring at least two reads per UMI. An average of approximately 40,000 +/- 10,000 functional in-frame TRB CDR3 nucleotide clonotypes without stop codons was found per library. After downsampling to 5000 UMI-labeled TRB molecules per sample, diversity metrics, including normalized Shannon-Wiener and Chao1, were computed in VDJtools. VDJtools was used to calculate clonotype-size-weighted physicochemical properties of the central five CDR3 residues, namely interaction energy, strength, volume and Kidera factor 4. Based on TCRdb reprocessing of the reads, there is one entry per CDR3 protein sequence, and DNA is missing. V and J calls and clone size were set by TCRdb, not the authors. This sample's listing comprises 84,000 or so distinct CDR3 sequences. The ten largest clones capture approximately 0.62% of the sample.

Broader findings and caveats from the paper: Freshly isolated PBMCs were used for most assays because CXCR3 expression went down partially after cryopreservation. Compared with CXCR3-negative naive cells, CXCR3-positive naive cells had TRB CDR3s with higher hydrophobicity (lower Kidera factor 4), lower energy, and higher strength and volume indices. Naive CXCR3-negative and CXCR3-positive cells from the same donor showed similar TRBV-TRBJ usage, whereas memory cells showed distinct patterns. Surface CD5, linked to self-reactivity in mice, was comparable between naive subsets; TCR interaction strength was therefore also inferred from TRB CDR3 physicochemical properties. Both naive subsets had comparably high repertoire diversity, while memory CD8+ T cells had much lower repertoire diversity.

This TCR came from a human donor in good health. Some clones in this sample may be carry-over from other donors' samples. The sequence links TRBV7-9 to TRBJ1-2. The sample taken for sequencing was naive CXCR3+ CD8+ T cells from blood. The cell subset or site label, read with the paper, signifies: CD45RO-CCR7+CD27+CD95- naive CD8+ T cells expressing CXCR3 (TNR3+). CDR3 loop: CASSGSLNLGPSAGYGYTF.